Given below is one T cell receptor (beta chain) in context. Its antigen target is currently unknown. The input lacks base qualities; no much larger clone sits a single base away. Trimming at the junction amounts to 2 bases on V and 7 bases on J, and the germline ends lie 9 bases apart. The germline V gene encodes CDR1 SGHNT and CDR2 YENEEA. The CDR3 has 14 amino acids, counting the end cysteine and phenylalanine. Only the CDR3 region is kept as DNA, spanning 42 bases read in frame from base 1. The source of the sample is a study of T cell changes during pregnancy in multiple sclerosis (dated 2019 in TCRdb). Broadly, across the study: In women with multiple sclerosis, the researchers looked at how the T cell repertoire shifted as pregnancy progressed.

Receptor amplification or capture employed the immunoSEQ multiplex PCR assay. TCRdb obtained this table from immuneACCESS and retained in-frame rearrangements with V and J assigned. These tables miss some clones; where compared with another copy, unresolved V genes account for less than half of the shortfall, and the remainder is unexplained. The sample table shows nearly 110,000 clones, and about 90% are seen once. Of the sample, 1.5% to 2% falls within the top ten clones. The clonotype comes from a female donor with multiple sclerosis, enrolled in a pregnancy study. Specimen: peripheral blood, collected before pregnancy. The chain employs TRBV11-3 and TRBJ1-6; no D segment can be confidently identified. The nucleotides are TGTGCCAGCAGCTTACTTTCCGGGAATTCACCCCTCCACTTT. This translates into CASSLLSGNSPLHF.